The next 30 T cell receptor beta chains were all read from a single sample in a study of blood T cell repertoires in COVID-19. Repertoires were generated with immunoSEQ multiplex PCR, while TCRdb's copy carries only in-frame clones and drops some. The data contain under 250,000 clones, around 82% of them singletons. The sample consisted of peripheral blood. Receptor source: a man aged 40-49 years with active or convalescent COVID-19.

The chain has TRBV25-1 and TRBJ1-1; D perhaps matches TRBD1 (5 bases). Trimming pared 6 bases from V and 0 bases from J, leaving 8 bases between. CDR3 length equals 13 residues. The V gene's germline CDR1 is MGHDK and CDR2 SYGVNS. The DNA for the CDR3 is TGTGCCAGCAGACAGGTTGTGAACACTGAAGCTTTCTTT. Translation: CASRQVVNTEAFF.

The chain links TRBV5-4 to TRBJ1-2; 9 bases are a match to TRBD1. Germline V CDR1 and CDR2: SGHNT, YYREEE (reference sequence). V gave up 0 bases and J gave up 8 bases; unmatched junction bases: 5. This CDR3 contains 14 residues. As DNA, the CDR3 is TGTGCCAGCAGCTTGGGGGACAGGGAGACGGGCTACACCTTC. It specifies CASSLGDRETGYTF.

The gene calls are TRBV30 and TRBJ1-6; D may be TRBD1 (6 bases). The germline V gene encodes CDR1 GTSNPN and CDR2 SVGIG (reference sequence). Between the trimmed V and J ends, which lost 2 bases and 7 bases, there was a span of 12 bases. CDR3 length: 14 amino acids. CDR3 sequence: CAWSLARGNSPLHF. Written as DNA, the CDR3 is TGTGCCTGGAGTCTCGCAAGGGGGAATTCACCCCTCCACTTT.

This clone appeared once. This chain links TRBV18 with TRBJ2-3; D not resolved. With 0 bases removed from V and 3 bases from J, the gap between germline ends came to 4 bases. Germline V CDR1 and CDR2: KGHSH, LQKENI. The CDR3 consists of 13 residues. The CDR3 DNA is TGTGCCAGCTCACCACCCGTGACAGATACGCAGTATTTT. This sequence encodes CASSPPVTDTQYF.

V is TRBV5-1 and J is TRBJ1-1; D is undetermined. Deletions cut 1 base from V and 1 base from J, with 11 bases between. This CDR3 contains 15 residues. Germline assignment: CDR1 SGHRS and CDR2 YFSETQ. The CDR3 spells CASSLTSAENTEAFF. The CDR3 DNA sequence: TGCGCCAGCAGCTTGACGTCAGCGGAGAACACTGAAGCTTTCTTT. Using reference TRBV5-1 and TRBJ1-1 for the parts outside the CDR3, the full variable domain is KAGVTQTPRYLIKTRGQQVTLSCSPISGHRSVSWYQQTPGQGLQFLFEYFSETQRNKGNFPGRFSGRQFSNSRSEMNVSTLELGDSALYLCASSLTSAENTEAFFGQGTRLTVV.

The rearrangement links TRBV24-1 to TRBJ2-1, with 12 bases matching TRBD2. CDR3 length equals 16 residues. Germline-derived CDR1 and CDR2 are KGHDR and SFDVKD. The trim removed 9 bases at V and 1 base at J, leaving 6 bases unmatched. CDR3 sequence reads: CATSGLAGTSYNEQFF. The CDR3 bases are TGTGCCACCTCGGGACTAGCGGGCACTTCCTACAATGAGCAGTTCTTC.

This clone was observed once. CDR3 region: CASSRRALAGGPFYEQYF. The CDR3 region has the DNA TGTGCCAGCAGCCGGAGAGCACTAGCGGGAGGGCCTTTCTACGAGCAGTACTTC. This chain joins TRBV4-2 and TRBJ2-7; TRBD2 agrees at 13 bases. Trimming removed 4 bases from V and 3 bases from J; junction bases left unmatched: 12. The CDR3 runs 18 residues. Germline CDR1 LGHNA, CDR2 YNFKEQ.

This chain uses TRBV30 with TRBJ1-1; no clear D. Germline V CDR1 and CDR2: GTSNPN, SVGIG (reference sequence). The CDR3 spans 13 residues. V was pared by 2 bases and J by 5 bases, with 12 bases between. CDR3 DNA: TGTGCCTGGAGTCTGGGAGGGAGAACTGAAGCTTTCTTT. This codes for CAWSLGGRTEAFF.

This chain joins TRBV3-1 (or the pseudogene TRBV3-2) and TRBJ1-6; a weak D match, TRBD1 (5 bases). Per the germline V gene, CDR1 is LGHDT and CDR2 is YNNKEL (reference sequence). V lost 11 bases, J lost 0 bases, and 11 bases lay in between. This CDR3 spans 14 amino acids. CDR3 protein: CAAHDSSYNSPLHF. The CDR3 DNA sequence: TGTGCCGCTCACGACAGCTCCTATAATTCACCCCTCCACTTT.

V and J are TRBV28 and TRBJ2-5; TRBD2 matches at 7 bases. Germline lookup yields CDR1 MDHEN and CDR2 SYDVKM. This CDR3 contains 15 residues. Losses at the gene ends were 6 bases for V and 5 bases for J; bases not matched to a gene: 12. Here the CDR3 DNA reads TGTGCCAGCAGAATCGGGACGCTCGGGGGGGAGACCCAGTACTTC. Protein product: CASRIGTLGGETQYF.

This clone was recorded once. The chain combines TRBV3-1 (or the pseudogene TRBV3-2) with TRBJ2-7; 11 bases line up with TRBD2. V lost 4 bases, J lost 2 bases, and 7 bases stayed unmatched. The CDR3 loop spans 16 amino acids. Germline values: CDR1 LGHDT, CDR2 YNNKEL (reference sequence). The CDR3 is CASSPYLAGGAYEQYF. The CDR3 DNA reads as TGTGCCAGCAGCCCCTATTTAGCGGGAGGGGCCTACGAGCAGTACTTC.

This rearrangement joins TRBV18 to TRBJ1-5; TRBD1 might be the D (6 bases). V was clipped by 4 bases and J by 4 bases, with 11 bases between them. There are 14 residues in the CDR3. Per the germline V gene, CDR1 is KGHSH and CDR2 is LQKENI. DNA for the CDR3: TGTGCCAGCTCACGCGGGCAGGGGAATCAGCCCCAGCATTTT. Translating gives CASSRGQGNQPQHF.

This rearrangement joins TRBV21-1 to TRBJ1-6; TRBD1, the table's D call, lacks a check against the DNA. TRBV21-1 is a known pseudogene. This CDR3 region has 17 residues. The CDR3 bases are TGTGCCAGCAGTACTCGGACAGTGCTCTATATTAATTCACCCCTCCACTTT. This codes for CASSTRTVLYINSPLHF.

V and J are TRBV6-1 and TRBJ2-7; D possibly corresponds to TRBD2 (6 bases). Germline CDR1 MNHNS, CDR2 SASEGT. Trimming removed 1 base from V and 4 bases from J, with 14 bases in between. CDR3 length: 15 amino acids. CDR3 sequence: CASSEGQGGRYEQYF. The CDR3, as DNA: TGTGCCAGCAGTGAAGGGCAGGGAGGACGGTACGAGCAGTACTTC.

V gene TRBV19 combines with J gene TRBJ2-3; tentatively, D is TRBD2 (6 bases). The CDR3 is 15 amino acids. Germline V gene sequence: CDR1 LNHDA, CDR2 SQIVND (reference sequence). Trimming cost V 5 bases and J 0 bases, with 12 bases left between them. The CDR3 reads CASSPSGVSTDTQYF. The CDR3 DNA reads TGTGCCAGTAGTCCGTCGGGGGTCAGCACAGATACGCAGTATTTT. Full variable domain (rest looked up from reference TRBV19 and TRBJ2-3): DGGITQSPKYLFRKEGQNVTLSCEQNLNHDAMYWYRQDPGQGLRLIYYSQIVNDFQKGDIAEGYSVSREKKESFPLTVTSAQKNPTAFYLCASSPSGVSTDTQYFGPGTRLTVL.

The chain has TRBV5-8 and TRBJ1-1; D is unclear. CDR1 SGHTS and CDR2 YDEGEE come from the germline V gene. This CDR3 is 14 amino acids long. The V and J ends lost 4 bases and 10 bases respectively, with 20 bases between them. The CDR3 loop reads CASSKDFEGGVAFF. In DNA form, the CDR3 reads TGTGCCAGCAGCAAGGACTTCGAAGGTGGTGTAGCTTTCTTT. The full variable domain, with the rest looked up from reference TRBV5-8 and TRBJ1-1, is EAGVTQSPTHLIKTRGQQATLRCSPISGHTSVYWYQQALGLGLQFLLWYDEGEERNRGNFPPRFSGRQFPNYSSELNVNALELEDSALYLCASSKDFEGGVAFFGQGTRLTVV.

J is TRBJ1-2 and V is TRBV4-1; TRBD1 matches at 9 bases. V was clipped by 4 bases and J by 5 bases; unmatched bases: 2. Germline assignment: CDR1 MGHRA and CDR2 YSYEKL. The CDR3 spans 13 residues. This chain's CDR3 is CASSRDRAYGYTF. CDR3 nucleotides: TGCGCCAGCAGCCGGGACAGGGCATATGGCTACACCTTC.

CDR3 protein: CASSVPGAAKQFF. The DNA of the CDR3 is TGTGCCAGCAGTGTACCAGGGGCTGCGAAGCAGTTCTTC. The V and J genes are TRBV12-3 or TRBV12-4 and TRBJ2-1; D perhaps matches TRBD1 (6 bases). CDR3 length: 13 residues. Trimming cost V 5 bases and J 11 bases, with 16 bases left between them.

This clone was picked up a small number of times. V gene TRBV7-2 combines with J gene TRBJ2-2; 9 nucleotides match TRBD1. The junction had 6 bases not matched to a gene; V was cut back by 1 base and J by 6 bases. The CDR3 length is 16 residues. Germline loops: CDR1 SGHTA, CDR2 FQGNSA. This chain's CDR3 is CASSLGAGTGSGELFF. DNA for the CDR3: TGTGCCAGCAGCTTAGGGGCTGGGACAGGGTCCGGGGAGCTGTTTTTT.

The chain has TRBV30 and TRBJ2-1; 8 positions match TRBD2. The CDR3 runs to 17 residues. Germline assignment: CDR1 GTSNPN and CDR2 SVGIG (reference sequence). Losses at the gene ends were 2 bases for V and 7 bases for J; bases not matched to a gene: 16. CDR3 nucleotides: TGTGCCTGGAGTTCGGGAGGGACTAGACTGGTAGGGAATGAGCAGTTCTTC. Its translation: CAWSSGGTRLVGNEQFF. Looking up the rest from reference TRBV30 and TRBJ2-1 gives the full variable domain: SQTIHQWPATLVQPVGSPLSLECTVEGTSNPNLYWYRQAAGRGLQLLFYSVGIGQISSEVPQNLSASRPQDRQFILSSKKLLLSDSGFYLCAWSSGGTRLVGNEQFFGPGTRLTVL.

The chain combines TRBV19 with TRBJ1-1; D not resolved. CDR3 length equals 12 residues. The germline V gene encodes CDR1 LNHDA and CDR2 SQIVND (reference sequence). Trimming cost V 6 bases and J 8 bases, with 13 bases left between them. CDR3 nucleotide sequence: TGTGCCAGTAGAGTCCCTCAGGAAGAAGCTTTCTTT. Translation: CASRVPQEEAFF.

Note on this clone: The same CDR3 also results from other DNA sequences found in this sample. This chain links TRBV2 with TRBJ2-5; 8 bases line up with TRBD2. V lost 7 bases to trimming and J lost 5 bases; unmatched junction nucleotides: 0. Germline V gives CDR1 SNHLY, CDR2 FYNNEI. The CDR3 runs to 11 residues. The CDR3 reads CASKREETQYF. For the CDR3, the DNA is TGTGCCAGCAAGCGGGAGGAGACCCAGTACTTC.

This chain connects TRBV14 to TRBJ2-1; 12 positions agree with TRBD2. Per germline, CDR1 SGHDN and CDR2 FVKESK. Trimming cost V 4 bases and J 6 bases; bases outside gene matches: 7. The CDR3 runs to 16 residues. The CDR3 DNA follows: TGTGCCAGCAGCCGACGTCAGGGACTAGCGGGCAATGAGCAGTTCTTC. Translation gives CASSRRQGLAGNEQFF. The complete variable domain, with remaining parts taken from reference TRBV14 and TRBJ2-1, reads EAGVTQFPSHSVIEKGQTVTLRCDPISGHDNLYWYRRVMGKEIKFLLHFVKESKQDESGMPNNRFLAERTGGTYSTLKVQPAELEDSGVYFCASSRRQGLAGNEQFFGPGTRLTVL.

The rearrangement uses TRBV6-6 and TRBJ1-2; D uncertain. V gave up 0 bases and J gave up 3 bases, with 8 bases separating them. Germline loops: CDR1 MNHNY, CDR2 SVGAGI (reference sequence). CDR3 length equals 14 residues. CDR3 in amino acids: CASSYSSSHYGYTF. The CDR3 DNA sequence: TGTGCCAGCAGTTACTCCTCTTCTCACTATGGCTACACCTTC.

This chain uses TRBV14 with TRBJ2-3; a possible D gene is TRBD2 (5 bases). There are 17 residues in the CDR3. Trimming cost V 4 bases and J 6 bases, with 23 bases left between them. Germline V gene lookup returns CDR1 SGHDN and CDR2 FVKESK. The CDR3 reads CASSPTLLRGLGDTQYF. The CDR3 DNA is TGTGCCAGCAGCCCTACCTTGTTGCGCGGGCTAGGGGATACGCAGTATTTT.

The chain couples TRBV3-1 (or the pseudogene TRBV3-2) to TRBJ1-2, with TRBD1 matching 10 bases. V dropped 0 bases and J dropped 5; count of bases not matched to a gene: 9. The CDR3 totals 17 residues. The germline CDR1 and CDR2 sequences are LGHDT and YNNKEL (reference sequence). The CDR3 nucleotides are TGTGCCAGCAGCCAAGATTCGACAGGGGGCTTCAGGTATGGCTACACCTTC. Translated, it gives CASSQDSTGGFRYGYTF.

The V call is TRBV7-9, the J call TRBJ1-4, with TRBD1 matching over 8 bases. J lost 7 bases, V lost 4 bases, and 5 bases had no gene match. In germline, CDR1 is SEHNR, CDR2 FQNEAQ (reference sequence). This CDR3 is built from 14 residues. The CDR3 region is CASSSLDRGEKLFF. CDR3 nucleotides: TGTGCCAGCAGCTCACTAGACAGGGGTGAAAAACTGTTTTTT.

Here the CDR3 reads CASSLGPPGNIQYF. In DNA, the CDR3 is TGTGCCAGCAGCTTGGGACCCCCCGGGAACATTCAGTACTTC. The rearrangement uses TRBV5-5 and TRBJ2-4; D is uncertain. Germline V CDR1 and CDR2: SGHKS, YYEKEE (reference sequence). The CDR3 totals 14 residues. V was cut by 0 bases and J by 7 bases, with 11 bases left in between.

This chain links TRBV4-1 with TRBJ1-4, with D hard to call. This CDR3 is 14 amino acids long. V gave up 5 bases and J gave up 1 base, with 8 bases separating them. Germline V gene sequence: CDR1 MGHRA, CDR2 YSYEKL. In nucleotides, the CDR3 is TGCGCCAGCAGCTGGGCGAAAACTAATGAAAAACTGTTTTTT. Translation gives CASSWAKTNEKLFF.

The J gene is TRBJ1-1, the V gene TRBV18; D call uncertain. In germline, CDR1 is KGHSH, CDR2 LQKENI. V was shortened by 2 bases and J by 2 bases, with 12 bases between the two germline ends. This CDR3 has 15 amino acids. CDR3 nucleotides: TGTGCCAGCTCACCATATAAGACGGGAAACACTGAAGCTTTCTTT. Translation gives CASSPYKTGNTEAFF.